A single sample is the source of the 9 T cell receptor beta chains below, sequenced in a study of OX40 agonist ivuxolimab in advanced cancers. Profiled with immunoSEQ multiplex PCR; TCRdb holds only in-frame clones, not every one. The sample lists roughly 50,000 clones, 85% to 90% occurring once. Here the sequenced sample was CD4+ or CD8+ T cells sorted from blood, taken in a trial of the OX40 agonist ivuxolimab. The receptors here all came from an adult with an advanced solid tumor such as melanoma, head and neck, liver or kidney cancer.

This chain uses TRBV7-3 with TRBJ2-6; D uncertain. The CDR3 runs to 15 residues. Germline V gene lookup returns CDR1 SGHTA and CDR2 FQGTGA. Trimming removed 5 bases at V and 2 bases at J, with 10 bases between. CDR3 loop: CASSPDGTGANVLTF. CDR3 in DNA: TGTGCCAGCAGCCCCGACGGAACTGGGGCCAACGTCCTGACTTTC.

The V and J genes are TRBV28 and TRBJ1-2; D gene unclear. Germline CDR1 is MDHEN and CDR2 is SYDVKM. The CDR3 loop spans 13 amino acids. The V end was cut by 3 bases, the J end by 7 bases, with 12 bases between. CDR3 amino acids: CASSLPDSGGYTF. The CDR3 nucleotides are TGTGCCAGCAGTTTGCCCGATTCGGGTGGCTACACCTTC.

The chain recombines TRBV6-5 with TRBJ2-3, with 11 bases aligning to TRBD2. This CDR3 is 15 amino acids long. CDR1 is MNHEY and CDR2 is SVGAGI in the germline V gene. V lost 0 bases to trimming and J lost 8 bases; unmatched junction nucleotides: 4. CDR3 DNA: TGTGCCAGCAGTTACTCACCTAGCGGGGGGCTTACGCAGTATTTT. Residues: CASSYSPSGGLTQYF.

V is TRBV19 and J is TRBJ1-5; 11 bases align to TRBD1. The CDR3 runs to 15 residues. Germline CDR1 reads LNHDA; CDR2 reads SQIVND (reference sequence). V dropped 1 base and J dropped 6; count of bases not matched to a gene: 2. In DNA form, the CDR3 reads TGTGCCAGTAGTATAGGGGGACAGGGGGTTCAGCCCCAGCATTTT. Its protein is CASSIGGQGVQPQHF.

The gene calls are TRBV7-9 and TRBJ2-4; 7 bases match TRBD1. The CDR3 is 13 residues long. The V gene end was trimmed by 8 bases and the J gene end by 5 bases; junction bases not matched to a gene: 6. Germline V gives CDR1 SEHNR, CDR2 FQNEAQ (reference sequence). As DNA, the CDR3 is TGTGCCAGCCGACGGGACAGTGAAAACATTCAGTACTTC. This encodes CASRRDSENIQYF.

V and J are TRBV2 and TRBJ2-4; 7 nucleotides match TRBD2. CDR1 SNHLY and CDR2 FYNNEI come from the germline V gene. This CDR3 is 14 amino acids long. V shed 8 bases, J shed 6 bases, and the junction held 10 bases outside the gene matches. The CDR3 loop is CASLNPGGTNIQYF. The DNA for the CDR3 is TGTGCCAGCCTAAACCCGGGGGGTACAAACATTCAGTACTTC.

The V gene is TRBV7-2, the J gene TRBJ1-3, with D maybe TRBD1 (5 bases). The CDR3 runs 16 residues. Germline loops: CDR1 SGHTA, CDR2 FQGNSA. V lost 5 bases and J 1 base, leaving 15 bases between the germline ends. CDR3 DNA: TGTGCCAGCAGCGTCAGGGACGCTGGGTCTGGAAACACCATATATTTT. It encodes CASSVRDAGSGNTIYF.

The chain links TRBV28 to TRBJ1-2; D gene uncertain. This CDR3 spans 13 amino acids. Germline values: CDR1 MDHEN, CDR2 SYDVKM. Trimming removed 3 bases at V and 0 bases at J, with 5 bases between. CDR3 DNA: TGTGCCAGCAGTTTGGAAGCTAACTATGGCTACACCTTC. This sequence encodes CASSLEANYGYTF.

This CDR3 is CASSPTPRTGGRTYNEQFF. The CDR3 region has the DNA TGTGCCAGCTCACCAACCCCAAGGACAGGGGGAAGGACTTACAATGAGCAGTTCTTC. The gene calls are TRBV18 and TRBJ2-1, with 10 bases aligning to TRBD1. The J segment lost 4 bases and the V segment lost 2 bases, leaving 14 bases of the junction unmatched. The CDR3 consists of 19 residues. From germline, CDR1 is KGHSH and CDR2 LQKENI. Looking up the rest from reference TRBV18 and TRBJ2-1 gives the full variable domain: NAGVMQNPRHLVRRRGQEARLRCSPMKGHSHVYWYRQLPEEGLKFMVYLQKENIIDESGMPKERFSAEFPKEGPSILRIQQVVRGDSAAYFCASSPTPRTGGRTYNEQFFGPGTRLTVL.